This T cell receptor (beta chain) was identified in a study of cytotoxic CD8 clonotypes in ibrutinib-treated CLL. Study context: Over 9 relapsed/refractory, roughly 16 treatment-naive; about 17 IGHV unmutated. Recorded responses included about 25 partial and 2 complete; following median about 68 months, approximately 14 stayed remitted and roughly 12 progressed.

There are 15 residues in the CDR3. CDR1 is SGHVS and CDR2 is FQNEAQ in the germline V gene. Trimming took 5 bases from V and 6 from J, leaving 16 bases between them. TCRdb's copy holds only in-frame clones and misses some; the assay was immunoSEQ multiplex PCR. The sample shows some 290,000 clones, around four fifths of them seen only once. Genomic DNA in a quantity of about 2 micrograms was derived from cryopreserved PBMCs for TCR beta libraries. This clone was picked up one time. The sequence was obtained from a human donor with chronic lymphocytic leukemia. The sample consisted of PBMCs, taken before ibrutinib treatment. The rearrangement uses TRBV7-8 and TRBJ1-4; a possible D gene is TRBD1 (6 bases). The CDR3, as DNA: TGTGCCAGCAGCCGCCGGGGGACAACAGATGAAAAACTGTTTTTT. Encoded protein: CASSRRGTTDEKLFF.